The sequence of this T cell receptor (beta chain) was determined in a study of blood T cell repertoires in COVID-19. The ends lost 1 base at V and 6 bases at J; junction bases unmatched: 12. Per germline, CDR1 SGHTA and CDR2 FQGTGA. This CDR3 spans 18 amino acids. Per the authors' pipeline: Reference gene primers were amplified, and this amplification served to estimate nucleated cell counts. Sequencing was performed with immunoSEQ multiplex PCR; in TCRdb, only in-frame clones are kept and a portion is missing. The V and J calls and the clone size are those of that table, but D and trimming were determined from the DNA. The sample carries about 380,000 clones, around 84% recorded once.

The clonotype comes from a young woman with acute or convalescent COVID-19. This sequence joins TRBV7-3 and TRBJ2-2; 9 nucleotides match TRBD2. Material for sequencing was peripheral blood. The CDR3: CASSLNRPLAGRSGELFF. The CDR3 region has the DNA TGTGCCAGCAGCTTAAATCGGCCCCTAGCGGGACGGTCCGGGGAGCTGTTTTTT.